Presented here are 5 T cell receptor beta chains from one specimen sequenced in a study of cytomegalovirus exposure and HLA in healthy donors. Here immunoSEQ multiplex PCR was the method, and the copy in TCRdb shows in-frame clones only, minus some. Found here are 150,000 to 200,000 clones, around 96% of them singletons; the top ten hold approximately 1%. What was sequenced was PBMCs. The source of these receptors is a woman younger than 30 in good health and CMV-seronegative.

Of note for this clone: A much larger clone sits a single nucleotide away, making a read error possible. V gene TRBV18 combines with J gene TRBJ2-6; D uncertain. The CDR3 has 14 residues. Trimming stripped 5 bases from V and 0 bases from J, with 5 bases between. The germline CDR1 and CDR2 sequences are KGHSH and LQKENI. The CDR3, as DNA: TGTGCCAGCTCAGAGGTCTCTGGGGCCAACGTCCTGACTTTC. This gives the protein CASSEVSGANVLTF.

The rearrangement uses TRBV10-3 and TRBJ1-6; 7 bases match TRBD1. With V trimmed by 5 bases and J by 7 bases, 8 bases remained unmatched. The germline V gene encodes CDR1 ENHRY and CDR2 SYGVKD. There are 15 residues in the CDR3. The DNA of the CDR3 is TGTGCCATCAGTTTTACCGGGACAGAAAATTCACCCCTCCACTTT. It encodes CAISFTGTENSPLHF.

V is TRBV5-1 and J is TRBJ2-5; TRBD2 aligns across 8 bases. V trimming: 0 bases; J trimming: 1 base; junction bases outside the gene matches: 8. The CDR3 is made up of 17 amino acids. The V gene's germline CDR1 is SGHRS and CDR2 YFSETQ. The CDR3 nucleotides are TGCGCCAGCAGCTTGGCCGGAAGCGGGGGAGGCCAAGAGACCCAGTACTTC. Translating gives CASSLAGSGGGQETQYF.

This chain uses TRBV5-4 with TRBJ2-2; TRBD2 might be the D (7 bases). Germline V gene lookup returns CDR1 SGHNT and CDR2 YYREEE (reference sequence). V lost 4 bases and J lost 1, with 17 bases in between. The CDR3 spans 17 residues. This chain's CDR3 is CASSQGMERGNTGELFF. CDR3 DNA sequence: TGTGCCAGCAGCCAGGGGATGGAGCGGGGGAACACCGGGGAGCTGTTTTTT.

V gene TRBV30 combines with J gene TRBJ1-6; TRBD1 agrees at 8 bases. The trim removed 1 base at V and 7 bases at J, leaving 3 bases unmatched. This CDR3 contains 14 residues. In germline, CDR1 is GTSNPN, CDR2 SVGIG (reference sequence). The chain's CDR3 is CAWSDRGGNSPLHF. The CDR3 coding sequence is TGTGCCTGGAGTGACAGGGGGGGGAATTCACCCCTCCACTTT.